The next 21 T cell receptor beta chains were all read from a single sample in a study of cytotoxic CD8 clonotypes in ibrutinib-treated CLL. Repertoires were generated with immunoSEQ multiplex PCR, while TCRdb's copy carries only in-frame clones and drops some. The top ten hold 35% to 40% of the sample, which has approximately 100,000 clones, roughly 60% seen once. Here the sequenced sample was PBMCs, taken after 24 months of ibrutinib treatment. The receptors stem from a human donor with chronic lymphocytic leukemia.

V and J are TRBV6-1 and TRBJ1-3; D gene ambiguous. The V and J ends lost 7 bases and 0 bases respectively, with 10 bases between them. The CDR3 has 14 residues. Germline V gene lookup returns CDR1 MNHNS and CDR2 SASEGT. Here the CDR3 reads CASMLGYSGNTIYF. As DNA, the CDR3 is TGTGCCAGCATGTTGGGTTACTCTGGAAACACCATATATTTT.

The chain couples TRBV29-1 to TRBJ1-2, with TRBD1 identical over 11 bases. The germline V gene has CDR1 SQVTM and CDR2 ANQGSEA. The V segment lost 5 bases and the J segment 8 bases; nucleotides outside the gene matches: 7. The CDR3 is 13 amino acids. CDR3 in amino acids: CSVTGQGAWGYTF. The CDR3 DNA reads TGCAGCGTTACCGGACAGGGGGCGTGGGGCTACACCTTC.

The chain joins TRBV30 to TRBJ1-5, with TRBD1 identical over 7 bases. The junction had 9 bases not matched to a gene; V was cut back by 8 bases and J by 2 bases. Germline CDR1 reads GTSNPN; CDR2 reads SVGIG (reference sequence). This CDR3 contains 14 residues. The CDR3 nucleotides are TGTGCCGCCTCCGGGACAGCTGGCAATCAGCCCCAGCATTTT. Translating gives CAASGTAGNQPQHF. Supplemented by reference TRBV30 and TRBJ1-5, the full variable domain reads SQTIHQWPATLVQPVGSPLSLECTVEGTSNPNLYWYRQAAGRGLQLLFYSVGIGQISSEVPQNLSASRPQDRQFILSSKKLLLSDSGFYLCAASGTAGNQPQHFGDGTRLSIL.

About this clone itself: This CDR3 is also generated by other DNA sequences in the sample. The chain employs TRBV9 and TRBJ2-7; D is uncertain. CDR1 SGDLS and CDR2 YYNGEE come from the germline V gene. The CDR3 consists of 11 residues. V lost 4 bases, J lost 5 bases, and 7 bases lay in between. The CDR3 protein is CASSSLHEQYF. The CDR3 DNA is TGTGCCAGCAGCTCCTTACACGAGCAGTACTTC.

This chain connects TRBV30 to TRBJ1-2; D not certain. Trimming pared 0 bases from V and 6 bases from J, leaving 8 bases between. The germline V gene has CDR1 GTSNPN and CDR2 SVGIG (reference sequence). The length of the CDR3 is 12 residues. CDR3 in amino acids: CAWSVSSHGYTF. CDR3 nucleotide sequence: TGTGCCTGGAGTGTCTCCTCCCATGGCTACACCTTC.

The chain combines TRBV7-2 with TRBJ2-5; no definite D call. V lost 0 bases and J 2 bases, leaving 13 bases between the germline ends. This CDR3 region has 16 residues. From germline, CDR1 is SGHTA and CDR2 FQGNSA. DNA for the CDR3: TGTGCCAGCAGCTTAGCTTGGGCGCAACTACAAGAGACCCAGTACTTC. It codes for CASSLAWAQLQETQYF.

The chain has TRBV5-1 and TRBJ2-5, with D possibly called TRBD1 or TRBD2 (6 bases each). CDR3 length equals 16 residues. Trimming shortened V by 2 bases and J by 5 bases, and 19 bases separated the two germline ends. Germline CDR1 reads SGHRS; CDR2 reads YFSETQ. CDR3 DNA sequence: TGCGCCAGCAGCTTCGAGGGGGGCCTATCCAGGGAGACCCAGTACTTC. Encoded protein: CASSFEGGLSRETQYF.

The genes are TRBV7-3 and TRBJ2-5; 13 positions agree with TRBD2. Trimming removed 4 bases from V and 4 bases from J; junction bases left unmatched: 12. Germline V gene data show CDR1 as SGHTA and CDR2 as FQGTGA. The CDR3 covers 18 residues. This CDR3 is CASSYLTSGGPDGETQYF. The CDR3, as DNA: TGTGCCAGCAGCTACTTGACTAGCGGGGGGCCTGACGGAGAGACCCAGTACTTC.

CDR3 bases: TGTGCCAGCAGCCCGGCGGCGGCCAACTACGAGCAGTACTTC. Protein product: CASSPAAANYEQYF. This chain links TRBV5-5 with TRBJ2-7; D is ambiguous. With 4 bases removed from V and 3 bases from J, the gap between germline ends came to 14 bases. Germline loops: CDR1 SGHKS, CDR2 YYEKEE (reference sequence). This CDR3 contains 14 residues.

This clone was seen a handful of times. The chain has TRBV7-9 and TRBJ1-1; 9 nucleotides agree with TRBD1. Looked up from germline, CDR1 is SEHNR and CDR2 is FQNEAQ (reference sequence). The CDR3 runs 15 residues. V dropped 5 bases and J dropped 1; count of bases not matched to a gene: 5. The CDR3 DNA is TGTGCCAGCAGCCAAGAGGGACAGGGGAACACTGAAGCTTTCTTT. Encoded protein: CASSQEGQGNTEAFF. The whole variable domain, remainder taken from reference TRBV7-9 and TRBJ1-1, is DTGVSQNPRHKITKRGQNVTFRCDPISEHNRLYWYRQTLGQGPEFLTYFQNEAQLEKSRLLSDRFSAERPKGSFSTLEIQRTEQGDSAMYLCASSQEGQGNTEAFFGQGTRLTVV.

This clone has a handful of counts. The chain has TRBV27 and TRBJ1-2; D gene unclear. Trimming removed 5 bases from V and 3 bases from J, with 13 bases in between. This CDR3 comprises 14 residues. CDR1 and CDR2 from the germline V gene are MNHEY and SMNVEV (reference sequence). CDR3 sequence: CASSPNPDHYGYTF. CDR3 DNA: TGTGCCAGCAGTCCGAACCCCGACCACTATGGCTACACCTTC.

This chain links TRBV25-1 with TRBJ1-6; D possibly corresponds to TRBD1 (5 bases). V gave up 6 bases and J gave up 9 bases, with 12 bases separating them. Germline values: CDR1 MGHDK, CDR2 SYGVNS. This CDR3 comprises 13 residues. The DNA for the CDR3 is TGTGCCAGCAGGGGACGGGGACCTTCACCCCTCCACTTT. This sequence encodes CASRGRGPSPLHF. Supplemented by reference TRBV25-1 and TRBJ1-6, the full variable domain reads EADIYQTPRYLVIGTGKKITLECSQTMGHDKMYWYQQDPGMELHLIHYSYGVNSTEKGDLSSESTVSRIRTEHFPLTLESARPSHTSQYLCASRGRGPSPLHFGNGTRLTVT.

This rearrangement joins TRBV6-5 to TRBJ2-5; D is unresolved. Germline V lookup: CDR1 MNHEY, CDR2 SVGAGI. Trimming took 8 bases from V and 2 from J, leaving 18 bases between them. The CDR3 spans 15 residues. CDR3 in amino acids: CASAPSHIIQETQYF. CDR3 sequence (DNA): TGTGCCAGCGCCCCTTCCCACATTATACAAGAGACCCAGTACTTC.

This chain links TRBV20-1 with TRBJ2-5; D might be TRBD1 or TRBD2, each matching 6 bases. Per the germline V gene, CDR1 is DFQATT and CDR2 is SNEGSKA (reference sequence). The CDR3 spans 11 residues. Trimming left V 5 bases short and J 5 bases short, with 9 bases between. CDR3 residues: CSAEGGETQYF. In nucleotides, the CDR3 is TGCAGTGCTGAAGGGGGGGAGACCCAGTACTTC.

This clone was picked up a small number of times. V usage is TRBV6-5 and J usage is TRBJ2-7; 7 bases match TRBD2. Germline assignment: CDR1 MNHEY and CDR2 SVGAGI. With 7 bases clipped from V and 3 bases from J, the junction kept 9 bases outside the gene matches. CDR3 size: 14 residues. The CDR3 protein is CASIPAGRHYEQYF. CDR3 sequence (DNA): TGTGCCAGCATCCCAGCGGGGAGGCACTACGAGCAGTACTTC.

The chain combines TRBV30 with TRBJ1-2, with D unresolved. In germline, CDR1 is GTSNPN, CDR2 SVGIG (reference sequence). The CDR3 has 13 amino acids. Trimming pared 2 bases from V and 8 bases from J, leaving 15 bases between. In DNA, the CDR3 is TGTGCCTGGAGTCATCTGGGCGTTCAGGGCTACACCTTC. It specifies CAWSHLGVQGYTF.

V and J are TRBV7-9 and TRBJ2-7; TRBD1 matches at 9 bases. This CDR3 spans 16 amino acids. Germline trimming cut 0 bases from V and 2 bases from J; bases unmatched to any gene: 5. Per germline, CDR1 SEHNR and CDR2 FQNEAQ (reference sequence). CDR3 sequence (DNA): TGTGCCAGCAGCTTAGCCAGGGGGACAGGGACCTACGAGCAGTACTTC. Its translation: CASSLARGTGTYEQYF.

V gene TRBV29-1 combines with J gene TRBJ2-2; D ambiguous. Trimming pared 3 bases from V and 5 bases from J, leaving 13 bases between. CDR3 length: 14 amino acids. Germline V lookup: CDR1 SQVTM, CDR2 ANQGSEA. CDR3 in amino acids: CSVDGGTETGELFF. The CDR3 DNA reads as TGCAGCGTTGATGGTGGCACCGAGACCGGGGAGCTGTTTTTT.

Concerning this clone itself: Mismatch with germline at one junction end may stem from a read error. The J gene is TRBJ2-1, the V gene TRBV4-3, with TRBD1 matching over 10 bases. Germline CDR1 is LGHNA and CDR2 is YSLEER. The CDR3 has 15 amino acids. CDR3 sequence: CASSEDRGQFDEQFF. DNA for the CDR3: TGCGCCAGCAGCGAAGACAGGGGGCAGTTCGATGAGCAGTTCTTC.

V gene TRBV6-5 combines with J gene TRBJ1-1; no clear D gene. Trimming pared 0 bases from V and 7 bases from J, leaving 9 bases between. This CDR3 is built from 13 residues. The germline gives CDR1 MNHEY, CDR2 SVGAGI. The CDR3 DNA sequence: TGTGCCAGCAGTTACTCAAGAGGACTTGAAGCTTTCTTT. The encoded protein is CASSYSRGLEAFF.

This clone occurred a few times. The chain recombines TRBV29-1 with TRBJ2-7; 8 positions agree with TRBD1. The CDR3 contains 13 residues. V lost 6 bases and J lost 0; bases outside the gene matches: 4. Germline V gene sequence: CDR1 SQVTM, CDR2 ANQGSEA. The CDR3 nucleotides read TGCAGCGTCAGGGACAGGATCTCCTACGAGCAGTACTTC. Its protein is CSVRDRISYEQYF.